Sequencing of this T cell receptor (beta chain) was carried out in a study of T cells in localized non-small cell lung cancer. Regarding the study as a whole: Among the tissues sampled, uninvolved adjacent lung had the highest T cell clonality, above tumor.

This clone was observed a handful of times. The target antigen is unknown. The table came from immunoSEQ multiplex PCR; TCRdb's copy has only in-frame clones and leaves some out. The table includes around 4,800 clones, approximately 33% detected once. Germline-derived CDR1 and CDR2 are SGHVS and FNYEAQ. V lost 5 bases to trimming and J lost 3 bases, with 19 bases between them. The CDR3 length is 16 residues. The clonotype comes from a female donor older than 55 with stage I lung adenocarcinoma. The starting material was lung tumor tissue, obtained before any cancer treatment. The rearrangement joins TRBV7-6 to TRBJ2-5, with D perhaps TRBD1 (5 bases). The CDR3 nucleotides are TGTGCCAGCAGCAGCCCCCTTTGGGAAGGGGAAGAGACCCAGTACTTC. Translation gives CASSSPLWEGEETQYF.